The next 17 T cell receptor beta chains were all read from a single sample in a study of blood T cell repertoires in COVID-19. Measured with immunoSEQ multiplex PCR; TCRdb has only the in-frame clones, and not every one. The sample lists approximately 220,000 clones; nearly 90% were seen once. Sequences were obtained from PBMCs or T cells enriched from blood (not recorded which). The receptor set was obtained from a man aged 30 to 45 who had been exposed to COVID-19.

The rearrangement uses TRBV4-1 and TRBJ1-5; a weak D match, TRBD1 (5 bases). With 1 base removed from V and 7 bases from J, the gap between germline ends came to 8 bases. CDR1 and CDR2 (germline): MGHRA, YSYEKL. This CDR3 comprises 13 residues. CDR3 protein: CASSQGRGQPQHF. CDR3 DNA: TGCGCCAGCAGCCAAGGTAGGGGACAGCCCCAGCATTTT.

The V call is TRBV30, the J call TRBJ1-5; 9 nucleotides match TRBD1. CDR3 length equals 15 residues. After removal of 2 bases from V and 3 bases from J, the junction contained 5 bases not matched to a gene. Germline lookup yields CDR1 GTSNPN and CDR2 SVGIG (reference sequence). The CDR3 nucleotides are TGTGCCTGGAGTACCACAGGGGGCCTCAATCAGCCCCAGCATTTT. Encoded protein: CAWSTTGGLNQPQHF.

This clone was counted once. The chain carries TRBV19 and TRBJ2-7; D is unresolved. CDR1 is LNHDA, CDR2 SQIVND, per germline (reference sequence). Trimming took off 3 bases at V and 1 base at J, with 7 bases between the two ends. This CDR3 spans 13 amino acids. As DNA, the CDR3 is TGTGCCAGTAGTATGCAAACATCCTACGAGCAGTACTTC. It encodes CASSMQTSYEQYF.

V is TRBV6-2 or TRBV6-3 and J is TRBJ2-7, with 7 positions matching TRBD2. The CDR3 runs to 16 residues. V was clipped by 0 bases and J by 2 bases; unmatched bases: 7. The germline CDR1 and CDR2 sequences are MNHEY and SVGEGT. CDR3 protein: CASSYSGGFVPYEQYF. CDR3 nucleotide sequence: TGTGCCAGCAGTTACTCCGGGGGGTTTGTTCCCTACGAGCAGTACTTC.

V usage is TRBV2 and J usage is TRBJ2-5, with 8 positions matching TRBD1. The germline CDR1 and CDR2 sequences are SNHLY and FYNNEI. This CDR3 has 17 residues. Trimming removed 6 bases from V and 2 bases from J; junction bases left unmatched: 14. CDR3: CASSATWTDRAQETQYF. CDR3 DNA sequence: TGTGCCAGCAGCGCCACTTGGACGGACAGGGCGCAAGAGACCCAGTACTTC. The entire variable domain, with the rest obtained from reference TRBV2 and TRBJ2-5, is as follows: EPEVTQTPSHQVTQMGQEVILRCVPISNHLYFYWYRQILGQKVEFLVSFYNNEISEKSEIFDDQFSVERPDGSNFTLKIRSTKLEDSAMYFCASSATWTDRAQETQYFGPGTRLLVL.

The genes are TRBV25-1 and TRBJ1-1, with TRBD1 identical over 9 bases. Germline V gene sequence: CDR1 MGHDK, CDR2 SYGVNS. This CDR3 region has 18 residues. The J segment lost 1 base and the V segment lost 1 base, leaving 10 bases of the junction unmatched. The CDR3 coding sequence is TGTGCCAGCAGTGAATTGGACCTGGACAGGGGACCGAACACTGAAGCTTTCTTT. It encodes CASSELDLDRGPNTEAFF.

The CDR3 loop is CASSFGTGEGGYTF. CDR3 in DNA: TGTGCCAGCAGTTTTGGGACAGGGGAAGGAGGCTACACCTTC. The genes are TRBV27 and TRBJ1-2; 10 bases line up with TRBD1. This CDR3 contains 14 residues. The ends lost 3 bases at V and 8 bases at J; junction bases unmatched: 6. The V gene's germline CDR1 is MNHEY and CDR2 SMNVEV (reference sequence).

The CDR3 protein is CASSGAGNNQPQHF. Here the CDR3 DNA reads TGTGCCAGCAGTGGGGCAGGGAACAATCAGCCCCAGCATTTT. The chain employs TRBV2 and TRBJ1-5, with D perhaps TRBD1 (5 bases). This CDR3 is built from 14 residues. The germline CDR1 and CDR2 sequences are SNHLY and FYNNEI. Trimming left V 4 bases short and J 3 bases short, with 10 bases between.

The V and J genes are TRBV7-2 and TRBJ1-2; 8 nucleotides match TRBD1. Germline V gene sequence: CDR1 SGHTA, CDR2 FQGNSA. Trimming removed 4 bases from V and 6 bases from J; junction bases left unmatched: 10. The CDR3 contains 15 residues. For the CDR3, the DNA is TGTGCCAGCAGCTCCTACAGGGGGTTGGGGGATGGCTACACCTTC. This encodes CASSSYRGLGDGYTF.

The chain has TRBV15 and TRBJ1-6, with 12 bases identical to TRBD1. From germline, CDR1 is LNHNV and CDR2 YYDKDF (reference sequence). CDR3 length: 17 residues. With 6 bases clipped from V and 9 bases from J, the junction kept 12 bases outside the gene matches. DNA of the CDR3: TGTGCCACCAGGACCTCCGGGACAGGGGGCTCAGGTTCACCCCTCCACTTT. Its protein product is CATRTSGTGGSGSPLHF.

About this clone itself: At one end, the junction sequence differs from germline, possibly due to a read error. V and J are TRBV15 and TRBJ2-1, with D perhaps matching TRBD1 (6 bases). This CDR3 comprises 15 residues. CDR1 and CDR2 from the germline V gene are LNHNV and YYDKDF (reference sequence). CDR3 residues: CATSRAGDGYNEQFF. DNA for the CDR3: TGTGCCACCAGCAGAGCAGGGGACGGTTACAATGAGCAATTCTTC.

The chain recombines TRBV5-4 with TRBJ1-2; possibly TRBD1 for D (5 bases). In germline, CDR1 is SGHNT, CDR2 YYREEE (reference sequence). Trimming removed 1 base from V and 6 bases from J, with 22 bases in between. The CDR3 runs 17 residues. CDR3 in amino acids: CASSLRGSSGGSDGYTF. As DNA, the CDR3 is TGTGCCAGCAGCTTGAGGGGATCGTCGGGGGGATCTGATGGCTACACCTTC.

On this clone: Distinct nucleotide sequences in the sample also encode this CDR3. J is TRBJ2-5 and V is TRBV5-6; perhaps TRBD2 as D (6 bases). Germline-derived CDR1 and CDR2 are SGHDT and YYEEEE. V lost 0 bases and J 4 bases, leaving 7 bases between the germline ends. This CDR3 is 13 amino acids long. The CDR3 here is CASSLAGGETQYF. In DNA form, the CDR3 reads TGTGCCAGCAGCTTGGCCGGGGGAGAGACCCAGTACTTC.

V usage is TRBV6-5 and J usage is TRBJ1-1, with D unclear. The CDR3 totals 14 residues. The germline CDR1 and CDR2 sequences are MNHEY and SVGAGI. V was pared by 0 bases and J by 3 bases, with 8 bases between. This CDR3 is CASSYSARYTEAFF. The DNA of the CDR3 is TGTGCCAGCAGTTACTCAGCGCGATACACTGAAGCTTTCTTT.

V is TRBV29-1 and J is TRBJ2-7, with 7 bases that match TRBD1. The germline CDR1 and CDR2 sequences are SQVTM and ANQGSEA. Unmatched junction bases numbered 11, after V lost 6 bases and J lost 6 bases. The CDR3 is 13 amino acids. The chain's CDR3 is CSVSRQGLGEQYF. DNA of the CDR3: TGCAGCGTGAGTAGACAGGGTCTCGGCGAGCAGTACTTC.

As DNA, the CDR3 is TGTGCCAGCAAGACGACTAGAGGGAGTATTGGTGAGCAGTTCTTC. It specifies CASKTTRGSIGEQFF. This chain links TRBV6-5 with TRBJ2-1; TRBD2 might be the D (6 bases). Looked up from germline, CDR1 is MNHEY and CDR2 is SVGAGI. The CDR3 has 15 residues. Trimming took 7 bases from V and 9 from J, leaving 22 bases between them.

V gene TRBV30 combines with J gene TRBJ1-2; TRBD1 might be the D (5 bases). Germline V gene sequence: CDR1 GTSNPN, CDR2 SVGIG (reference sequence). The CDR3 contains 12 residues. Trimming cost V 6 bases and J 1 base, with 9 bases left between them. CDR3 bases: TGTGCCTGTTGGGGGGGTAACTATGGCTACACCTTC. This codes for CACWGGNYGYTF.